The T cell receptor beta chain described here comes from a study of shared clonotypes between healthy human individuals. Points from the study as a whole: Collection of samples was limited to blood; tissue repertoires likely differ.

Sequencing was performed with immunoSEQ multiplex PCR; in TCRdb, only in-frame clones are kept and a portion is missing. The sample consists of about 2.2 million clones, about 93% of them appearing once. CD45RO-negative, CCR7-positively selected cells formed the naive CD8 fraction, excluding terminally differentiated effector memory CD45RA+ cells. In its sample, this clone was seen once. Antigen: not known. The TCR comes from a man between 18 and 35 years old in good health. Some clones in this sample may be carry-over from other donors' samples. The material sequenced was naive CD8+ T cells from PBMCs.

The chain's CDR3 is CASSQTESSYNEQFF. The CDR3 region has the DNA TGTGCCAGCAGCCAGACTGAGAGCTCCTACAATGAGCAGTTCTTC. The genes are TRBV6-1 and TRBJ2-1; D is unclear. Germline CDR1 is MNHNS and CDR2 is SASEGT. V was pared by 6 bases and J by 0 bases, with 12 bases between. There are 15 residues in the CDR3.